This T cell receptor beta chain was found in a study of blood T cells in healthy people across ages. This CDR3 is 15 amino acids long. V gave up 0 bases and J gave up 2 bases; unmatched junction bases: 1. Per germline, CDR1 SGHRS and CDR2 YFSETQ. This clonotype was seen a handful of times. For the second PCR, which ran for about 6 to 11 cycles, a sample-barcoded 5' primer and a J-beta primer mix were used. Each CDR3 protein gets one entry after TCRdb re-called the 5' RACE reads with MiXCR. There are roughly 1.6 million distinct CDR3 sequences in the sample; around 36% occur only once, and approximately 10% lies in the top ten.

This TCR was sampled from a woman in her 30s in good health. Input material: blood. J is TRBJ2-1 and V is TRBV5-1; 8 bases agree with TRBD2. The CDR3 protein is CASSLVGRAYNEQFF. CDR3 sequence (DNA): TGCGCCAGCAGCTTGGTCGGGAGGGCCTACAATGAGCAGTTCTTC.